This entry lists 17 T cell receptor beta chains sequenced from one sample in a study of response to subunit inactivated influenza vaccine. TCRdb re-called the RT-PCR reads through MiXCR, storing one row per CDR3 protein. The sample lists approximately 200,000 distinct CDR3 sequences, over 13% seen once, with approximately 25% in the top ten. The source was CD8+ T cells sorted from PBMCs, collected more than 4 days after vaccination. These receptors were taken from a man aged 50-59 years who received an inactivated influenza vaccine.

This clonotype was picked up many times. This chain connects TRBV5-6 to TRBJ2-1; 13 bases fit TRBD2. This CDR3 spans 16 amino acids. Losses at the gene ends were 4 bases for V and 6 bases for J; bases not matched to a gene: 7. Germline values: CDR1 SGHDT, CDR2 YYEEEE. The CDR3 here is CASSARGLAGVNEQFF. The CDR3 nucleotides read TGTGCCAGCAGCGCACGCGGACTAGCGGGAGTCAATGAGCAGTTCTTC.

The rearrangement links TRBV12-3 or TRBV12-4 to TRBJ2-3; 11 nucleotides agree with TRBD2. This CDR3 has 16 amino acids. V shed 6 bases, J shed 4 bases, and the junction held 9 bases outside the gene matches. In DNA form, the CDR3 reads TGTGCCAGCAGGGTAGCGGGGGGGCCCCCGCCAGATACGCAGTATTTT. Amino acid sequence: CASRVAGGPPPDTQYF.

In this sample, this clonotype turned up many times. The rearrangement links TRBV24-1 to TRBJ2-2; D remains unclear. With 4 bases removed from V and 7 bases from J, the gap between germline ends came to 12 bases. Germline assignment: CDR1 KGHDR and CDR2 SFDVKD. The CDR3 has 14 residues. The DNA for the CDR3 is TGTGCCACCAGTGACCCTGGACGTAGCGGGGAGCTGTTTTTT. Protein: CATSDPGRSGELFF.

The J gene is TRBJ2-2, the V gene TRBV4-3, with 11 bases that match TRBD1. Germline CDR1 and CDR2: LGHNA and YSLEER. The CDR3 loop spans 18 amino acids. V was pared by 3 bases and J by 6 bases, with 12 bases of the junction left unmatched. The CDR3 region is CASSHDTGGQGVSGELFF. CDR3 nucleotides: TGCGCCAGCAGCCACGATACGGGGGGACAGGGGGTCTCCGGGGAGCTGTTTTTT.

The rearrangement joins TRBV7-6 to TRBJ2-3; TRBD2 aligns across 13 bases. The V and J ends lost 5 bases and 1 base, in that order; junction bases with no gene match: 3. The germline V gene encodes CDR1 SGHVS and CDR2 FNYEAQ. CDR3 length: 16 amino acids. The CDR3, as DNA: TGTGCCAGCAGCGACGGACTAGCGGGGGGCACAGATACGCAGTATTTT. As protein: CASSDGLAGGTDTQYF.

This clonotype was counted only a few times. The rearrangement uses TRBV5-1 and TRBJ2-2, with TRBD2 as a possible D gene (6 bases). CDR1 and CDR2 (germline): SGHRS, YFSETQ. Between the trimmed V and J ends, which lost 5 bases and 6 bases, there was a span of 20 bases. CDR3 length: 16 residues. The CDR3 is CASSDPGLLSPGELFF. The CDR3 bases are TGCGCCAGCAGTGACCCGGGACTCCTAAGCCCCGGGGAGCTGTTTTTT.

The rearrangement links TRBV7-9 to TRBJ2-3, with unresolved D. V dropped 2 bases and J dropped 2 bases, with 11 bases sitting between them. Germline V gene lookup returns CDR1 SEHNR and CDR2 FQNEAQ (reference sequence). The CDR3 contains 15 residues. The DNA for the CDR3 is TGTGCCAGCAGCTTAACACTCTTTCACACAGATACGCAGTATTTT. It encodes CASSLTLFHTDTQYF.

There are a few counts of this clonotype. The gene calls are TRBV6-1 and TRBJ2-7; tentatively, D is TRBD2 (6 bases). Germline assignment: CDR1 MNHNS and CDR2 SASEGT. This CDR3 is 14 amino acids long. With 4 bases removed from V and 2 bases from J, the gap between germline ends came to 12 bases. The CDR3 reads CASSASEGPYEQYF. Written as DNA, the CDR3 is TGTGCCAGCAGTGCCTCGGAGGGACCCTACGAGCAGTACTTC.

The J gene is TRBJ2-1, the V gene TRBV7-9; D tentatively fits TRBD1 or TRBD2 (5 bases each). V gave up 0 bases and J gave up 5 bases, with 11 bases separating them. The CDR3 is 15 amino acids. Per the germline V gene, CDR1 is SEHNR and CDR2 is FQNEAQ (reference sequence). The DNA for the CDR3 is TGTGCCAGCAGCTTAGCGGGGACGTCTAACAATGAGCAGTTCTTC. Its protein is CASSLAGTSNNEQFF. Looking up the rest from reference TRBV7-9 and TRBJ2-1 gives the full variable domain: DTGVSQNPRHKITKRGQNVTFRCDPISEHNRLYWYRQTLGQGPEFLTYFQNEAQLEKSRLLSDRFSAERPKGSFSTLEIQRTEQGDSAMYLCASSLAGTSNNEQFFGPGTRLTVL.

This chain joins TRBV11-2 and TRBJ2-7, with 9 bases identical to TRBD2. In germline, CDR1 is SGHAT, CDR2 FQNNGV. The CDR3 totals 15 residues. Germline trimming cut 3 bases from V and 3 bases from J; bases unmatched to any gene: 6. The CDR3 bases are TGTGCCAGCAGCTTGTCCATAGCGGGGGTCTACGAGCAGTACTTC. It translates to CASSLSIAGVYEQYF.

This clonotype was observed a few times. V and J are TRBV6-6 and TRBJ1-5; TRBD1 agrees at 7 bases. J was trimmed by 4 bases and V by 6 bases; bases with no gene match: 3. CDR1 and CDR2 (germline): MNHNY, SVGAGI (reference sequence). This CDR3 has 13 amino acids. CDR3 sequence: CASSRGFNQPQHF. The CDR3 DNA is TGTGCCAGCAGCAGGGGGTTTAATCAGCCCCAGCATTTT.

The genes are TRBV3-1 and TRBJ2-1, with 10 positions matching TRBD2. The trim removed 4 bases at V and 6 bases at J, leaving 15 bases unmatched. Germline V gene sequence: CDR1 LGHDT, CDR2 YNNKEL (reference sequence). The CDR3 consists of 18 residues. The CDR3 DNA sequence: TGTGCCAGCAGCCCCAAATTCGGGTCTAGCGGGAGTCCCAATGAGCAGTTCTTC. The encoded protein is CASSPKFGSSGSPNEQFF.

A few counts support this clonotype. The chain joins TRBV11-2 to TRBJ2-3; no clear D. V lost 5 bases and J 5 bases, leaving 11 bases between the germline ends. The CDR3 length is 13 residues. Germline V gives CDR1 SGHAT, CDR2 FQNNGV. Here the CDR3 DNA reads TGTGCCAGCAGCCTACCCTTGAGAGATACGCAGTATTTT. Protein product: CASSLPLRDTQYF.

This clonotype was seen many times. The chain is built from TRBV10-3 and TRBJ2-7, with TRBD2 matching over 9 bases. The CDR3 totals 15 residues. Germline CDR1 reads ENHRY; CDR2 reads SYGVKD. Unmatched junction bases numbered 8, after V lost 6 bases and J lost 2 bases. The CDR3 spells CAIRQPSGTPYEQYF. In DNA form, the CDR3 reads TGTGCCATCAGGCAGCCTAGCGGGACGCCCTACGAGCAGTACTTC.

By sample share, this clonotype is medium-sized. The V and J genes are TRBV5-1 and TRBJ2-1; no definite D call. The germline CDR1 and CDR2 sequences are SGHRS and YFSETQ. The germline V and J ends were trimmed by 0 bases and 6 bases, with 7 bases remaining between them. The CDR3 has 13 amino acids. This CDR3 is CASSLDLANEQFF. CDR3 DNA: TGCGCCAGCAGCTTGGACCTGGCCAATGAGCAGTTCTTC.

This clonotype has a handful of counts. The gene calls are TRBV30 and TRBJ1-2; D perhaps matches TRBD1 (5 bases). Trimming took off 5 bases at V and 2 bases at J, with 6 bases between the two ends. CDR1 and CDR2 (germline): GTSNPN, SVGIG (reference sequence). The CDR3 is 11 residues long. In nucleotides, the CDR3 is TGTGCCTGGGGACAAAACTATGGCTACACCTTC. Encoded protein: CAWGQNYGYTF.

This clonotype was picked up many times. The V gene is TRBV20-1, the J gene TRBJ2-7, with 14 bases aligning to TRBD2. The V segment lost 6 bases and the J segment 0 bases; nucleotides outside the gene matches: 4. Germline V CDR1 and CDR2: DFQATT, SNEGSKA (reference sequence). The CDR3 consists of 15 residues. The CDR3 bases are TGCAGTGCCGGGACTAGCGGGGGATTCTCCTACGAGCAGTACTTC. This codes for CSAGTSGGFSYEQYF.